This T cell receptor beta chain was profiled in a study of shared clonotypes between healthy human individuals. Trimming took 1 base from V and 4 from J, leaving 8 bases between them. The CDR3 spans 14 residues. Germline assignment: CDR1 MNHEY and CDR2 SMNVEV (reference sequence). TCRdb's table, derived via immunoSEQ multiplex PCR, lists solely in-frame clones and lacks some. This sample has 400,000 to 500,000 clones, with approximately 80% found just once. This clone occurred many times. Other DNA sequences from this sample encode an identical CDR3 as well. Sequencing was performed on PBMCs. The genes are TRBV27 and TRBJ1-5, with D tentatively TRBD1 (5 bases). This clonotype originated in a woman in her thirties or forties in good health. Some clones in this sample may be carry-over from other donors' samples. The CDR3 DNA follows: TGTGCCAGCAGTTTATTGGGGGAAAATCAGCCCCAGCATTTT. Translation: CASSLLGENQPQHF.